The 6 T cell receptor beta chains reported below all come from one sample, sequenced in a study of OX40 agonist ivuxolimab in advanced cancers. Profiled with immunoSEQ multiplex PCR; TCRdb holds only in-frame clones, not every one. The sample holds approximately 60,000 clones, 85% to 95% seen once. The input for sequencing was CD4+ or CD8+ T cells sorted from blood, taken in a trial of the OX40 agonist ivuxolimab. The source is an adult with an advanced solid tumor such as melanoma, head and neck, liver or kidney cancer.

This clone appeared once. The chain links TRBV7-9 to TRBJ2-2; 12 bases agree with TRBD2. CDR1 is SEHNR and CDR2 is FQNEAQ in the germline V gene (reference sequence). CDR3 size: 16 residues. The J segment lost 3 bases and the V segment lost 5 bases, leaving 4 bases of the junction unmatched. DNA of the CDR3: TGTGCCAGCAGCCTCCTAGCGGGAGGGGACACCGGGGAGCTGTTTTTT. Protein sequence: CASSLLAGGDTGELFF.

This clone was detected once. This chain links TRBV9 with TRBJ2-1, with TRBD2 matching 8 bases. The CDR3 is 15 amino acids. In germline, CDR1 is SGDLS, CDR2 YYNGEE. The junction had 6 bases not matched to a gene; V was cut back by 3 bases and J by 4 bases. This CDR3 is CASSETSGAYNEQFF. The CDR3 DNA reads as TGTGCCAGCAGCGAAACTAGCGGAGCTTACAATGAGCAGTTCTTC. Full variable domain (remainder filled in from reference TRBV9 and TRBJ2-1): DSGVTQTPKHLITATGQRVTLRCSPRSGDLSVYWYQQSLDQGLQFLIQYYNGEERAKGNILERFSAQQFPDLHSELNLSSLELGDSALYFCASSETSGAYNEQFFGPGTRLTVL.

This sequence joins TRBV13 and TRBJ2-7, with D possibly TRBD2 on 5 matching bases. Germline V gene data show CDR1 as PRHDT and CDR2 as FYEKMQ (reference sequence). The CDR3 is 17 residues long. Trimming took off 0 bases at V and 5 bases at J, with 20 bases between the two ends. In nucleotides, the CDR3 is TGTGCCAGCAGCTTAGGCGATTGGGGAGTCAGCAGTAACGAGCAGTACTTC. Amino acids: CASSLGDWGVSSNEQYF.

This sequence joins TRBV6-1 and TRBJ2-7; tentative D call: TRBD2 (6 bases). Trimming removed 6 bases at V and 2 bases at J, with 8 bases between. The length of the CDR3 is 12 residues. Germline CDR1 reads MNHNS; CDR2 reads SASEGT. Here the CDR3 reads CASRSGAYEQYF. CDR3 nucleotide sequence: TGTGCCAGCAGGTCGGGGGCCTACGAGCAGTACTTC.

The CDR3 reads CASSLRSGRPDNEQFF. Here the CDR3 DNA reads TGTGCCAGCAGCTTGCGAAGCGGGAGGCCGGACAATGAGCAGTTCTTC. This chain uses TRBV7-2 with TRBJ2-1; 9 positions match TRBD2. The V gene's germline CDR1 is SGHTA and CDR2 FQGNSA. The length of the CDR3 is 16 residues. V trimming: 3 bases; J trimming: 5 bases; junction bases outside the gene matches: 8.

The chain uses TRBV28 and TRBJ2-7, with a possible D match to TRBD1 (5 bases). CDR1 is MDHEN and CDR2 is SYDVKM in the germline V gene. The V and J ends lost 1 base and 2 bases respectively, with 6 bases between them. The CDR3 is 13 amino acids. The chain's CDR3 is CASSLSTAYEQYF. CDR3 DNA sequence: TGTGCCAGCAGTTTATCGACAGCCTACGAGCAGTACTTC.